One and the same sample provided the 27 T cell receptor beta chains below, sequenced in a study of blood T cell repertoires in COVID-19. Libraries were prepared by immunoSEQ multiplex PCR; TCRdb keeps only in-frame clonotypes and omits some of them. The table includes some 75,000 clones, about 70% detected once. Sample: peripheral blood. These receptors originate from a woman aged 80 or over with active or convalescent COVID-19.

The chain couples TRBV4-2 to TRBJ2-5; the match to TRBD2 covers 8 bases. Germline V gene data show CDR1 as LGHNA and CDR2 as YNFKEQ. V lost 4 bases to trimming and J lost 1 base; unmatched junction nucleotides: 14. This CDR3 spans 18 amino acids. The CDR3 DNA reads TGTGCCAGCAGCCCCCTCACGGGAGCGGGGGACTCCCAAGAGACCCAGTACTTC. Translation gives CASSPLTGAGDSQETQYF.

J is TRBJ1-2 and V is TRBV5-4; TRBD1 might be the D (6 bases). This CDR3 comprises 15 residues. The V end was cut by 4 bases, the J end by 7 bases, with 20 bases between. Germline lookup yields CDR1 SGHNT and CDR2 YYREEE (reference sequence). The CDR3 coding sequence is TGTGCCAGCAGCCTGGAGGGGGACGGGGTGTTTGGCTACACCTTC. This codes for CASSLEGDGVFGYTF. Combining the CDR3 with reference TRBV5-4 and TRBJ1-2 gives the whole variable domain ETGVTQSPTHLIKTRGQQVTLRCSSQSGHNTVSWYQQALGQGPQFIFQYYREEENGRGNFPPRFSGLQFPNYSSELNVNALELDDSALYLCASSLEGDGVFGYTFGSGTRLTVV.

This clone rates as large (0.1 to 1%). V is TRBV6-5 and J is TRBJ2-7; TRBD2 matches at 11 bases. CDR1 is MNHEY and CDR2 is SVGAGI in the germline V gene. Trimming took 7 bases from V and 7 from J; bases not matched to a gene: 12. This CDR3 is built from 15 residues. The CDR3 loop is CASTGTSGDLGEQYF. CDR3 nucleotides: TGTGCCAGCACGGGGACTAGCGGAGACTTAGGGGAGCAGTACTTC.

This chain joins TRBV12-3 or TRBV12-4 and TRBJ2-3; D not certain. Between the trimmed V and J ends, which lost 6 bases and 4 bases, there was a span of 5 bases. The CDR3 extends over 11 amino acids. The CDR3 coding sequence is TGTGCCAGCAGCCTTTCAGATACGCAGTATTTT. Translation gives CASSLSDTQYF.

The chain recombines TRBV5-1 with TRBJ1-5; TRBD1 agrees at 7 bases. With 4 bases clipped from V and 3 bases from J, the junction kept 7 bases outside the gene matches. The CDR3 has 15 amino acids. Germline V gene lookup returns CDR1 SGHRS and CDR2 YFSETQ. The CDR3 reads CASSPGTADNQPQHF. CDR3 DNA sequence: TGCGCCAGCAGCCCCGGGACAGCCGACAATCAGCCCCAGCATTTT.

In its sample, this clone was seen once. V and J are TRBV18 and TRBJ2-3; TRBD1 matches 7 bases. V was pared by 3 bases and J by 3 bases, with 6 bases of the junction left unmatched. The germline V gene has CDR1 KGHSH and CDR2 LQKENI. This CDR3 is built from 15 residues. CDR3 protein: CASSPTGKATDTQYF. The CDR3 bases are TGTGCCAGCTCACCGACAGGGAAGGCGACAGATACGCAGTATTTT.

This chain links TRBV7-2 with TRBJ2-5, with D perhaps matching TRBD1 (5 bases). Germline V gene data show CDR1 as SGHTA and CDR2 as FQGNSA. Trimming left V 3 bases short and J 4 bases short, with 12 bases between. The length of the CDR3 is 14 residues. The CDR3 DNA sequence: TGTGCCAGCAGCTTGTCTCAGCAGGGAGAGACCCAGTACTTC. Translating it yields CASSLSQQGETQYF.

CDR3 DNA sequence: TGTGCCAGCAGTTATACAGGGACAGCCCACTACGAGCAGTACTTC. Its translation is CASSYTGTAHYEQYF. V gene TRBV28 combines with J gene TRBJ2-7, with TRBD1 matching 7 bases. The CDR3 loop spans 15 amino acids. Germline lookup yields CDR1 MDHEN and CDR2 SYDVKM. V dropped 4 bases and J dropped 3; count of bases not matched to a gene: 9.

The chain combines TRBV6-2 or TRBV6-3 with TRBJ1-1, with a possible D match to TRBD1 (5 bases). Germline values: CDR1 MNHEY, CDR2 SVGEGT. Trimming took 5 bases from V and 0 from J, leaving 13 bases between them. CDR3 size: 15 residues. The CDR3 DNA is TGTGCCAGCAGTCAGACAGAAACTTTGAACACTGAAGCTTTCTTT. Protein: CASSQTETLNTEAFF.

This clone was counted only a few times. The chain joins TRBV6-5 to TRBJ1-4; possibly TRBD1 for D (6 bases). CDR3 length: 14 residues. Germline V CDR1 and CDR2: MNHEY, SVGAGI. Trimming removed 5 bases at V and 5 bases at J, with 12 bases between. As DNA, the CDR3 is TGTGCCAGCAGTAGGACGCAGGGGAATGAAAAACTGTTTTTT. It yields the protein CASSRTQGNEKLFF.

This clone was seen a single time. This chain connects TRBV7-2 to TRBJ2-7; D not certain. From germline, CDR1 is SGHTA and CDR2 FQGNSA. Trimming removed 5 bases from V and 3 bases from J, with 11 bases in between. There are 13 residues in the CDR3. CDR3 sequence reads: CASSPVGSYEQYF. Here the CDR3 DNA reads TGTGCCAGCAGCCCAGTGGGCAGCTACGAGCAGTACTTC.

This clone was seen only once. This chain joins TRBV7-2 and TRBJ2-5, with a tentative D call TRBD1 (6 bases). Trimming took 5 bases from V and 5 from J, leaving 21 bases between them. This CDR3 is built from 16 residues. Germline V gene data show CDR1 as SGHTA and CDR2 as FQGNSA. This chain's CDR3 is CASSPGDRYYWETQYF. CDR3 DNA sequence: TGTGCCAGCAGCCCAGGGGACCGCTATTATTGGGAGACCCAGTACTTC.

This clone was detected only a few times. The rearrangement uses TRBV6-2 or TRBV6-3 and TRBJ1-1; D perhaps matches TRBD1 (5 bases). This CDR3 spans 14 amino acids. CDR1 MNHEY and CDR2 SVGEGT come from the germline V gene. The V end was cut by 1 base, the J end by 1 base, with 7 bases between. CDR3 DNA sequence: TGTGCCAGCAGTTACTGGACACCGAACACTGAAGCTTTCTTT. Translation gives CASSYWTPNTEAFF.

The chain employs TRBV7-8 and TRBJ1-5, with D perhaps TRBD1 (6 bases). CDR3 length equals 17 residues. The V end lost 2 bases, the J end lost 1 base, and 15 bases lay between the germline ends. Germline V gives CDR1 SGHVS, CDR2 FQNEAQ. As DNA, the CDR3 is TGTGCCAGCAGCTTATCGGTCGGTACAGGGAGCAATCAGCCCCAGCATTTT. Amino acid sequence: CASSLSVGTGSNQPQHF.

The V gene is TRBV30, the J gene TRBJ1-2, with 8 positions matching TRBD1. V was pared by 2 bases and J by 4 bases, with 3 bases of the junction left unmatched. The CDR3 loop spans 13 amino acids. CDR1 is GTSNPN and CDR2 is SVGIG in the germline V gene (reference sequence). The CDR3 here is CAWSRDRPYGYTF. For the CDR3, the DNA is TGTGCCTGGAGTCGGGACAGGCCCTATGGCTACACCTTC.

The chain joins TRBV7-2 to TRBJ2-3; 11 nucleotides align to TRBD2. Germline assignment: CDR1 SGHTA and CDR2 FQGNSA. The length of the CDR3 is 15 residues. Trimming at V came to 5 bases and at J to 3 bases, leaving 4 bases not matched to a gene. The CDR3 sequence is CASSPTSGGTDTQYF. The CDR3 DNA sequence: TGTGCCAGCAGCCCCACTAGCGGGGGTACAGATACGCAGTATTTT. The full variable domain, its missing parts supplied by reference TRBV7-2 and TRBJ2-3, is GAGVSQSPSNKVTEKGKDVELRCDPISGHTALYWYRQSLGQGLEFLIYFQGNSAPDKSGLPSDRFSAERTGGSVSTLTIQRTQQEDSAVYLCASSPTSGGTDTQYFGPGTRLTVL.

J is TRBJ1-2 and V is TRBV20-1; D not resolved. The germline CDR1 and CDR2 sequences are DFQATT and SNEGSKA (reference sequence). The CDR3 covers 16 residues. Trimming took off 3 bases at V and 2 bases at J, with 19 bases between the two ends. The DNA of the CDR3 is TGCAGTGCTAGTGCGGAGACCCAGAAACACAACTATGGCTACACCTTC. Protein sequence: CSASAETQKHNYGYTF.

The chain joins TRBV4-3 to TRBJ2-2; TRBD2 agrees at 10 bases. Germline V gene sequence: CDR1 LGHNA, CDR2 YSLEER. Trimming removed 2 bases from V and 1 base from J; junction bases left unmatched: 4. CDR3 length: 17 amino acids. This CDR3 reads CASSQQIAGGNTGELFF. The CDR3 coding sequence is TGCGCCAGCAGCCAACAGATAGCGGGGGGGAACACCGGGGAGCTGTTTTTT.

DNA for the CDR3: TGTGCCATCAGTGCGGGACTCAGCCTGAAAGAGACCCAGTACTTC. This translates into CAISAGLSLKETQYF. The rearrangement joins TRBV10-3 to TRBJ2-5, with D tentatively TRBD2 (6 bases). CDR3 length equals 15 residues. V was clipped by 4 bases and J by 3 bases, with 15 bases between them. CDR1 and CDR2 (germline): ENHRY, SYGVKD.

The chain couples TRBV2 to TRBJ1-2; D is possibly TRBD1 (5 bases). Germline lookup yields CDR1 SNHLY and CDR2 FYNNEI. V lost 3 bases, J lost 4 bases, and 9 bases lay in between. The CDR3 is 13 residues long. The CDR3 is CASSEQGTYGYTF. Written as DNA, the CDR3 is TGTGCCAGCAGTGAGCAGGGCACCTATGGCTACACCTTC.

This chain joins TRBV29-1 and TRBJ2-1, with TRBD1 matching 7 bases. In germline, CDR1 is SQVTM, CDR2 ANQGSEA. Losses at the gene ends were 3 bases for V and 6 bases for J; bases not matched to a gene: 14. CDR3 length equals 16 residues. Here the CDR3 reads CSVDSHRGFPSNEQFF. The CDR3 DNA reads TGCAGCGTTGACTCGCACAGGGGCTTTCCGTCCAATGAGCAGTTCTTC.

V usage is TRBV5-4 and J usage is TRBJ2-7, with D perhaps TRBD2 (7 bases). Between the trimmed V and J ends, which lost 0 bases and 6 bases, there was a span of 13 bases. There are 14 residues in the CDR3. Germline lookup yields CDR1 SGHNT and CDR2 YYREEE (reference sequence). The CDR3, as DNA: TGTGCCAGCAGCTTGGCGGGGGGCCGGGGCGAGCAGTACTTC. Protein: CASSLAGGRGEQYF.

The J gene is TRBJ2-7, the V gene TRBV6-1; 7 nucleotides align to TRBD1. V trimming: 0 bases; J trimming: 0 bases; junction bases outside the gene matches: 5. CDR1 and CDR2 (germline): MNHNS, SASEGT. This CDR3 is built from 16 residues. DNA of the CDR3: TGTGCCAGCAGTGAAGCATCTTGGGACAGCTCCTACGAGCAGTACTTC. Residues: CASSEASWDSSYEQYF.

This clone has more than one count but fewer than ten. This chain uses TRBV7-2 with TRBJ2-1; D possibly corresponds to TRBD1 (6 bases). With 5 bases removed from V and 5 bases from J, the gap between germline ends came to 10 bases. Germline CDR1 and CDR2: SGHTA and FQGNSA. This CDR3 has 13 residues. The CDR3 reads CASSPDRNNEQFF. The DNA for the CDR3 is TGTGCCAGCAGCCCGGACAGAAACAATGAGCAGTTCTTC. Filled out from reference TRBV7-2 and TRBJ2-1, the complete variable domain reads GAGVSQSPSNKVTEKGKDVELRCDPISGHTALYWYRQSLGQGLEFLIYFQGNSAPDKSGLPSDRFSAERTGGSVSTLTIQRTQQEDSAVYLCASSPDRNNEQFFGPGTRLTVL.

V usage is TRBV19 and J usage is TRBJ1-1; 9 nucleotides agree with TRBD1. The germline V gene has CDR1 LNHDA and CDR2 SQIVND (reference sequence). Germline trimming cut 6 bases from V and 2 bases from J; bases unmatched to any gene: 4. The CDR3 is made up of 14 amino acids. This CDR3 reads CASSPGQGNTEAFF. Written as DNA, the CDR3 is TGTGCCAGTAGCCCGGGACAGGGCAACACTGAAGCTTTCTTT.

The chain recombines TRBV3-1 (or the pseudogene TRBV3-2) with TRBJ2-7; TRBD2 matches at 11 bases. The CDR3 has 18 residues. V lost 1 base and J lost 1; bases outside the gene matches: 9. Germline V CDR1 and CDR2: LGHDT, YNNKEL (reference sequence). The CDR3 region is CASSQVSSGGRGSYEQYF. Here the CDR3 DNA reads TGTGCCAGCAGCCAAGTGTCTAGCGGGGGGCGGGGATCCTACGAGCAGTACTTC.

The chain has TRBV6-5 and TRBJ1-1; D possibly corresponds to TRBD1 (6 bases). This CDR3 spans 14 amino acids. Germline assignment: CDR1 MNHEY and CDR2 SVGAGI. Trimming pared 5 bases from V and 5 bases from J, leaving 15 bases between. CDR3 in DNA: TGTGCCAGCAGTACCCGGGGAGGGGGGACTGAAGCTTTCTTT. Translated, it gives CASSTRGGGTEAFF.